This record covers a single T cell receptor (beta chain). Its antigen specificity is not known. No base quality information exists; no much larger clone differs at one position. According to the germline V gene, CDR1 reads SQVTM and CDR2 reads ANQGSEA. The CDR3 covers 12 residues, taking in both the cysteine and the phenylalanine. Here the CDR3 DNA is all that survives: 36 bases in frame from base 1. V lost 7 bases and J lost 5 bases; the stretch between them is 12 bases long. This record belongs to a study of T cell clones after liver transplantation (dated by TCRdb to between 2018 and 2021). Regarding the research as a whole: The samples were obtained from ITN030ST, a randomized trial that attempted immunosuppression withdrawal within 2 years after liver transplantation. Of the eight recipients, a few were HCV-positive, while the remaining recipients had been transplanted for non-autoimmune, non-viral indications. The studied cohort comprised 8 liver transplant recipients, 3 classified as tolerant and 5 as non-tolerant. Donor-reactive T cell clones were identified using TCRbeta sequencing after a pre-transplant mixed lymphocyte reaction and were then followed in post-transplant blood. Tolerance meant complete immunosuppression withdrawal for at least one year without liver enzymes rising beyond twice the upper limit of normal. As an antigen-independent comparator for donor-reactive sequences, third party-reactive TCRbeta sequences were also identified from pre-transplant MLRs. Blood samples were collected pre-transplant, pre-randomization before withdrawal, and post-randomization after either full withdrawal or failed withdrawal. The subjects received no induction therapy and were kept on standard immunosuppression until randomization at 12-24 months post-transplant. Here is what the overall study found, with its caveats: Donor-reactive sequences declined more than third party-reactive ones, suggesting partial antigen-specific deletion unrelated to withdrawal success. Since no allograft tissue specimens were available, donor-reactive T cells may have migrated into the graft instead of being deleted. When repertoire turnover was accounted for, significantly reduced detection of donor-reactive sequences was found in 7 of 8 subjects for CD4 and in 8 of 8 subjects for CD8. In two subjects, low numbers of available donor cells limited the measurable donor-reactive repertoire. A significant post-transplant decrease in circulating donor-reactive CD4 TCRbeta sequences was observed in most of the 8 subjects, irrespective of tolerance or HCV status. The conclusions were preliminary, being limited by small, heterogeneous patient numbers and by non-standardized post-transplant time points.

High-throughput TCRbeta CDR3 sequencing of frozen genomic DNA was performed by immunoSEQ, including PCR amplification, mapping, bias correction and internal controls. In the source study's methods: Only productive rearrangements were retained, with each unique TCRbeta sequence defined by its CDR3 nucleotide sequence together with its V and J gene. A sequence counted as donor-reactive only if the sequence showed at least 5-fold expansion in CFSE-low cells compared with unstimulated pre-transplant cells and had a frequency of at least 0.01%. Minimum frequency thresholds were set for each subject based on the unstimulated sample with the lowest template count, ensuring at least 90% detection power. Jensen-Shannon divergence between the top 1000 TCRbeta sequences post-transplant and pre-transplant was used to measure repertoire turnover. Two-sided Fisher's exact tests were used to test for changes in how often donor-reactive sequences were detected. Drawn from immuneACCESS, this table holds only the in-frame rearrangements with V and J called that TCRdb kept. Clones are partly lost; checked studies trace under half to an unresolved V gene and leave the rest unexplained. V and J calls and clone size are copied from that table; D and trimming were computed from the DNA. This sample holds over 100,000 clones; 75% to 90% were observed only once. The ten largest clones take up 0.8% to 1% of the sample.

In the paper's terms, the time point label means: pre-transplant. Thawed unstimulated PBMCs were stained for CD3, CD4 and CD8 and FACS-sorted into CD3+CD4+ and CD3+CD8+ populations. Randomization to immunosuppression withdrawal applied to every one of the 8 studied subjects. The Qiagen DNeasy Blood and Tissue Kit was used for isolation of genomic DNA. The clonotype was recovered from a human donor who received a liver transplant. The specimen was CD4+ T cells from blood, collected before liver transplant. The chain is assembled from TRBV29-1 and TRBJ1-5, and possibly TRBD1, on 5 matching bases. This receptor carries the CDR3 CSGQTADQPQHF. In nucleotides, the sequence is TGCAGCGGCCAGACAGCAGATCAGCCCCAGCATTTT.